These T cell receptor beta chains were read from a single sample in a study of OX40 agonist ivuxolimab in advanced cancers. Profiling relied on immunoSEQ multiplex PCR, and the TCRdb table lists in-frame clones only, not all of them. The table lists about 82,000 clones, 70% to 90% of them singletons. The sample here was CD4+ or CD8+ T cells sorted from blood, taken in a trial of the OX40 agonist ivuxolimab. All receptors derive from an adult with an advanced solid tumor such as melanoma, head and neck, liver or kidney cancer. Both conserved end residues are part of each CDR3. Fields, in order: clone size, J gene, D gene, V gene, CDR3 protein, CDR3 DNA. D genes are given only for firm matches. A clone size is listed for some rows: how often the clone was seen (once, few, many), or a class if it is expanded.

.,TRBJ2-3,.,TRBV19,CASNGGYTDTQYF,TGTGCCAGTAACGGGGGATACACAGATACGCAGTATTTT
.,TRBJ1-2,TRBD1,TRBV27,CASSFLTSGTGNYGYTF,TGTGCCAGCAGTTTCCTCACAAGTGGGACAGGGAACTATGGCTACACCTTC
.,TRBJ1-4,.,TRBV6-6,CASRARRDEKLFF,TGTGCCAGCAGGGCCAGACGAGATGAAAAACTGTTTTTT
many,TRBJ1-1,.,TRBV10-1,CASSEMRNTEAFF,TGCGCCAGCAGTGAGATGAGAAACACTGAAGCTTTCTTT
.,TRBJ1-1,TRBD1,TRBV29-1,CSLNRGDTEAFF,TGCAGCCTTAACAGGGGAGACACTGAAGCTTTCTTT
.,TRBJ2-1,.,TRBV7-9,CASSKSLGGDEQFF,TGTGCCAGCAGCAAATCATTGGGTGGTGATGAGCAGTTCTTC
.,TRBJ1-1,.,TRBV30,CAWSPTENTEAFF,TGTGCCTGGAGCCCGACAGAGAACACTGAAGCTTTCTTT
.,TRBJ2-3,TRBD1,TRBV29-1,CSVEDWDRGFPSTDTQYF,TGCAGCGTTGAGGACTGGGACAGGGGCTTCCCTAGCACAGATACGCAGTATTTT
.,TRBJ2-1,.,TRBV11-2,CASSSPYLRSEQFF,TGTGCCAGCAGCTCCCCCTACCTTAGGTCTGAGCAGTTCTTC
.,TRBJ2-2,.,TRBV6-5,CASSYRPAAGELFF,TGTGCCAGCAGTTATCGACCGGCGGCCGGGGAGCTGTTTTTT
.,TRBJ1-6,TRBD1,TRBV2,CASRGQGVSPLHF,TGTGCCAGCAGGGGACAGGGTGTATCACCCCTCCACTTT
.,TRBJ2-5,.,TRBV25-1,CASSDPNRYQETQYF,TGTGCCAGCAGTGACCCAAACCGGTACCAAGAGACCCAGTACTTC
once,TRBJ2-7,TRBD2,TRBV5-1,CASSLRHGRYEQYF,TGCGCCAGCAGCTTGCGTCACGGGAGGTACGAGCAGTACTTC
.,TRBJ2-4,TRBD1,TRBV30,CAWGTVKNIQYF,TGTGCCTGGGGGACAGTCAAAAACATTCAGTACTTC
.,TRBJ1-1,.,TRBV19,CASMGRASEAFF,TGTGCCAGCATGGGGAGGGCGTCTGAAGCTTTCTTT
.,TRBJ1-3,TRBD1,TRBV11-2,CASTRDRGGNTIYF,TGTGCCAGCACCCGGGACAGGGGGGGAAACACCATATATTTT
.,TRBJ2-3,.,TRBV19,CASTSRGYWGTDTQYF,TGTGCCAGTACTTCTCGAGGGTACTGGGGAACAGATACGCAGTATTTT
.,TRBJ2-1,TRBD2,TRBV7-2,CASSISGSQGEQFF,TGTGCCAGCAGCATTAGCGGGAGTCAGGGTGAGCAGTTCTTC
.,TRBJ1-1,.,TRBV27,CASSFPGREEAFF,TGTGCCAGCAGTTTCCCAGGACGGGAGGAAGCTTTCTTT
.,TRBJ2-1,TRBD2,TRBV4-3,CASSQEALAGREQFF,TGCGCCAGCAGCCAAGAGGCCCTAGCGGGCCGTGAGCAGTTCTTC
.,TRBJ1-2,.,TRBV6-5,CASSYSGNGDYGYTF,TGTGCCAGCAGTTACTCGGGGAATGGGGATTATGGCTACACCTTC
.,TRBJ2-7,.,TRBV18,CASSPGGPYEQYF,TGTGCCAGCTCACCAGGGGGCCCTTACGAGCAGTACTTC
.,TRBJ2-1,.,TRBV7-9,CASSLGNEQFF,TGTGCCAGCAGCTTAGGCAATGAGCAGTTCTTC
.,TRBJ2-5,TRBD2,TRBV27,CASSPLSLAGYQETQYF,TGTGCCAGCAGTCCCCTCTCACTAGCGGGGTACCAAGAGACCCAGTACTTC
.,TRBJ1-5,.,TRBV18,CASSPQGEQPQHF,TGTGCCAGCTCACCACAGGGAGAACAGCCCCAGCATTTT
.,TRBJ1-4,.,TRBV18,CASSPTANEKLFF,TGTGCCAGCTCACCGACAGCTAATGAAAAACTGTTTTTT
.,TRBJ2-5,.,TRBV10-3,CAIAQTQDQETQYF,TGTGCCATCGCTCAGACGCAGGACCAAGAGACCCAGTACTTC
.,TRBJ2-7,.,TRBV10-1,CASSRSGPQGEQYF,TGCGCCAGCAGTCGGAGTGGACCCCAGGGAGAGCAGTACTTC
.,TRBJ1-2,TRBD1,TRBV7-2,CASSTFRGRNYGYTF,TGTGCCAGCAGCACCTTCAGGGGGAGGAACTATGGCTACACCTTC
.,TRBJ1-6,.,TRBV2,CASSEMGTLGSPLHF,TGTGCCAGCAGTGAAATGGGGACCCTGGGTTCACCCCTCCACTTT
.,TRBJ1-1,.,TRBV5-1,CASSQGGDTEAFF,TGCGCCAGCTCTCAGGGTGGGGACACTGAAGCTTTCTTT
.,TRBJ1-2,.,TRBV7-2,CASSLVENYGYTF,TGTGCCAGCAGCTTAGTAGAGAACTATGGCTACACCTTC
.,TRBJ1-6,.,TRBV7-3,CASSTGYNSPLHF,TGTGCCAGCAGCACAGGCTATAATTCACCCCTCCACTTT
.,TRBJ2-5,.,TRBV10-3,CAIAAGWETQYF,TGTGCCATCGCGGCCGGGTGGGAGACCCAGTACTTC
once,TRBJ2-1,.,TRBV21-1,CASKHRGARYNEQFF,TGTGCCAGCAAGCATCGGGGGGCCCGATATAATGAGCAGTTCTTC
.,TRBJ1-5,TRBD1,TRBV6-1,CASSGGTVYSNQPQHF,TGTGCCAGCAGTGGTGGGACAGTTTATAGCAATCAGCCCCAGCATTTT
few,TRBJ1-2,.,TRBV15,CATSRDGAANYGYTF,TGTGCCACCAGCAGAGATGGGGCAGCTAACTATGGCTACACCTTC
medium-sized,TRBJ1-1,TRBD1,TRBV19,CASSIDRGQTNTEAFF,TGTGCCAGTAGTATAGACCGGGGACAGACGAACACTGAAGCTTTCTTT